The 30 T cell receptor beta chains reported below all come from one sample, sequenced in a study of spatial heterogeneity in lung cancer. TCRdb re-called the 5' RACE reads through MiXCR, storing one row per CDR3 protein. In the table there are approximately 56,000 distinct CDR3 sequences, 7.4% of which are singletons. Time point here: blood at routine non-recurrence follow-up after resection. Whole RNA from tumor, nontumor lung or frozen PBMC was sequenced unsorted. The specimen comprised PBMCs, sampled at follow-up. These receptors all come from a female donor with early-stage non-small cell lung cancer.

This clonotype has only a few counts. The chain joins TRBV10-2 to TRBJ2-1; possibly TRBD1 or TRBD2 for D (5 bases each). Trimming left V 4 bases short and J 2 bases short, with 9 bases between. This CDR3 has 14 residues. Germline V gene sequence: CDR1 WSHSY, CDR2 SAAADI. The chain's CDR3 is CASSARDPYNEQFF. The CDR3 region has the DNA TGCGCCAGCAGTGCCAGGGACCCCTACAATGAGCAGTTCTTC.

The rearrangement links TRBV6-6 to TRBJ2-5; TRBD2 matches 11 bases. Germline lookup yields CDR1 MNHNY and CDR2 SVGAGI (reference sequence). V was clipped by 4 bases and J by 4 bases; unmatched bases: 5. The CDR3 covers 15 residues. CDR3 sequence: CASSSLGLAGETQYF. The CDR3 DNA follows: TGTGCCAGCAGTTCCCTTGGACTAGCGGGAGAGACCCAGTACTTC.

At least ten counts were recorded for this clonotype. The gene calls are TRBV4-1 and TRBJ2-1; D remains ambiguous. Germline-derived CDR1 and CDR2 are MGHRA and YSYEKL. This CDR3 contains 15 residues. The V and J ends lost 4 bases and 4 bases respectively, with 14 bases between them. The CDR3 nucleotides read TGCGCCAGCAGCCCCTGGCTTCCGGTGTACAATGAGCAGTTCTTC. Translation gives CASSPWLPVYNEQFF.

This clonotype appeared many times. This chain connects TRBV6-5 to TRBJ2-7; weak D call: TRBD2 (6 bases). The CDR3 totals 18 residues. The V gene lost 6 bases and the J gene lost 2 bases, with 26 bases spanning the gap. CDR1 is MNHEY, CDR2 SVGAGI, per germline. CDR3 DNA: TGTGCCAGCAGACCGCTCCGGACTTGGGGGGACCCAGCCTACGAGCAGTACTTC. Translated, it gives CASRPLRTWGDPAYEQYF.

There are many counts of this clonotype. The chain combines TRBV7-2 with TRBJ1-5; D is unclear. The CDR3 has 14 amino acids. V lost 5 bases, J lost 5 bases, and 13 bases lay in between. Germline CDR1 and CDR2: SGHTA and FQGNSA. CDR3 DNA sequence: TGTGCCAGCAGCCCCCCCGCGGCCTATCAGCCCCAGCATTTT. The encoded protein is CASSPPAAYQPQHF.

In its sample, this clonotype was seen many times. This chain links TRBV28 with TRBJ2-5; 10 bases map to TRBD2. V dropped 7 bases and J dropped 0; count of bases not matched to a gene: 5. Germline V gene sequence: CDR1 MDHEN, CDR2 SYDVKM. The CDR3 has 15 residues. CDR3 in DNA: TGTGCCAGCATCCCTAGCGGGGGACACCAAGAGACCCAGTACTTC. Amino acid sequence: CASIPSGGHQETQYF.

The chain recombines TRBV14 with TRBJ2-4; D unresolved. The V gene lost 1 base and the J gene lost 2 bases, with 6 bases spanning the gap. The CDR3 has 14 residues. Germline CDR1 and CDR2: SGHDN and FVKESK. The CDR3: CASSQVQSKNIQYF. The CDR3 DNA reads TGTGCCAGCAGCCAAGTACAGTCCAAAAACATTCAGTACTTC.

This clonotype appeared many times. This chain connects TRBV7-2 to TRBJ2-5; no clear D. CDR3 length: 17 amino acids. The ends were cut back, 2 bases at V and 1 base at J, with 17 bases in the middle. Germline values: CDR1 SGHTA, CDR2 FQGNSA. The CDR3 spells CASSLNWAARPQETQYF. The CDR3 DNA reads as TGTGCCAGCAGCTTAAATTGGGCGGCCCGGCCCCAAGAGACCCAGTACTTC.

This clonotype has more than one count but fewer than ten. The chain recombines TRBV5-1 with TRBJ2-7; 7 bases line up with TRBD1. Per the germline V gene, CDR1 is SGHRS and CDR2 is YFSETQ. Losses at the gene ends were 5 bases for V and 4 bases for J; bases not matched to a gene: 9. This CDR3 spans 14 amino acids. CDR3 in amino acids: CASSMTGPLYEQYF. CDR3 in DNA: TGCGCCAGCAGTATGACAGGGCCATTATACGAGCAGTACTTC.

This clonotype was detected ten times or more. The V and J genes are TRBV11-2 and TRBJ2-6; perhaps TRBD1 as D (6 bases). The V end was cut by 3 bases, the J end by 2 bases, with 8 bases between. CDR3 length: 15 amino acids. Germline lookup yields CDR1 SGHAT and CDR2 FQNNGV. The CDR3 bases are TGTGCCAGCAGCTTTCAGGGGACTGGGGCCAACGTCCTGACTTTC. Protein: CASSFQGTGANVLTF.

This clonotype was counted only a few times. DNA for the CDR3: TGTGCCAGCAGGTGGACTAGCGGGGGGGAAGGGCAGTTCTTC. Amino acid sequence: CASRWTSGGEGQFF. This chain uses TRBV6-5 with TRBJ2-1; 15 bases map to TRBD2. CDR1 MNHEY and CDR2 SVGAGI come from the germline V gene. J was trimmed by 12 bases and V by 6 bases; bases with no gene match: 6. There are 14 residues in the CDR3.

In its sample, this clonotype was seen many times. The CDR3 loop is CASSFSPEGQLAQYF. CDR3 bases: TGCGCCAGCAGCTTTTCCCCGGAAGGTCAATTGGCGCAGTATTTT. The rearrangement links TRBV5-1 to TRBJ2-3; D remains ambiguous. The CDR3 covers 15 residues. Trimming took off 2 bases at V and 10 bases at J, with 20 bases between the two ends. CDR1 is SGHRS and CDR2 is YFSETQ in the germline V gene.

For this clonotype: Just one base apart from a much larger clone, this may be a read error. The CDR3 loop reads CASSLGRSTYGYTF. CDR3 coding DNA: TGTGCCAGCAGCTTAGGCAGGTCAACCTATGGCTACACCTTC. The rearrangement joins TRBV7-8 to TRBJ1-2; no reliable D call. The germline CDR1 and CDR2 sequences are SGHVS and FQNEAQ. Trimming cost V 1 base and J 4 bases, with 10 bases left between them. CDR3 length equals 14 residues.

Many counts were recorded for this clonotype. V and J are TRBV5-8 and TRBJ2-7; D ambiguous. Germline CDR1 SGHTS, CDR2 YDEGEE. This CDR3 spans 11 amino acids. Trimming cost V 2 bases and J 7 bases, with 7 bases left between them. CDR3 DNA: TGTGCCAGCAGCTTCCCCGCGGAGCAGTACTTC. It translates to CASSFPAEQYF. The entire variable domain, with the rest obtained from reference TRBV5-8 and TRBJ2-7, is as follows: EAGVTQSPTHLIKTRGQQATLRCSPISGHTSVYWYQQALGLGLQFLLWYDEGEERNRGNFPPRFSGRQFPNYSSELNVNALELEDSALYLCASSFPAEQYFGPGTRLTVT.

This clonotype was seen a few times. This chain connects TRBV4-1 to TRBJ2-5, with 13 bases that match TRBD2. Germline CDR1 reads MGHRA; CDR2 reads YSYEKL. The CDR3 has 17 amino acids. Germline trimming cut 4 bases from V and 5 bases from J; bases unmatched to any gene: 10. CDR3 protein: CASSRLAGTSGMETQYF. The CDR3 DNA follows: TGCGCCAGCAGCCGCCTTGCCGGGACTAGCGGGATGGAGACCCAGTACTTC.

This rearrangement joins TRBV4-1 to TRBJ1-2; 10 nucleotides agree with TRBD1. CDR1 is MGHRA and CDR2 is YSYEKL in the germline V gene. V lost 0 bases and J lost 13; bases outside the gene matches: 11. The CDR3 loop spans 15 amino acids. CDR3 in DNA: TGCGCCAGCAGCCAAGATATGAGACAGGGGGCGCGCGGCACCTTC. Amino acid sequence: CASSQDMRQGARGTF.

In this sample, this clonotype turned up many times. The chain uses TRBV10-3 and TRBJ1-1, with D perhaps TRBD1 (6 bases). The CDR3 contains 15 residues. The germline V gene encodes CDR1 ENHRY and CDR2 SYGVKD. V was clipped by 3 bases and J by 5 bases, with 16 bases between them. The CDR3 spells CAISDGGGLGTEAFF. The CDR3 DNA follows: TGTGCCATCAGTGATGGCGGGGGGCTGGGGACTGAAGCTTTCTTT.

V is TRBV15 and J is TRBJ2-7; 8 bases fit TRBD1. V lost 0 bases, J lost 3 bases, and 4 bases stayed unmatched. Germline CDR1 is LNHNV and CDR2 is YYDKDF (reference sequence). The CDR3 covers 15 residues. The CDR3 DNA reads as TGTGCCACCAGCAGAGATCGAGGACAGGGCTACGAGCAGTACTTC. Its translation: CATSRDRGQGYEQYF.

Ten or more counts support this clonotype. This chain connects TRBV4-1 to TRBJ2-1; 10 bases match TRBD2. J lost 10 bases, V lost 5 bases, and 14 bases had no gene match. Per the germline V gene, CDR1 is MGHRA and CDR2 is YSYEKL. This CDR3 spans 16 amino acids. In DNA form, the CDR3 reads TGCGCCAGCAGCAAGGGGTCAGCGGGGGGGCCTGGAGAGCAGTTCTTC. Residues: CASSKGSAGGPGEQFF.

This clonotype was counted ten times or more. The chain is built from TRBV24-1 and TRBJ1-1; 8 bases line up with TRBD1. The V gene's germline CDR1 is KGHDR and CDR2 SFDVKD. The V gene end was trimmed by 2 bases and the J gene end by 4 bases; junction bases not matched to a gene: 8. The CDR3 runs 16 residues. This CDR3 reads CATSDYVGQEGTEAFF. As DNA, the CDR3 is TGTGCCACCAGTGATTACGTGGGACAGGAGGGCACTGAAGCTTTCTTT.

A few counts support this clonotype. The chain employs TRBV7-2 and TRBJ1-6; D might be TRBD1 (6 bases). Trimming left V 3 bases short and J 7 bases short, with 13 bases between. The germline gives CDR1 SGHTA, CDR2 FQGNSA. The CDR3 is 15 amino acids. CDR3 residues: CASSLRGGPNSPLHF. The CDR3 DNA reads as TGTGCCAGCAGCTTGAGAGGGGGGCCAAATTCACCCCTCCACTTT. Complete variable domain (other parts from reference TRBV7-2 and TRBJ1-6): GAGVSQSPSNKVTEKGKDVELRCDPISGHTALYWYRQSLGQGLEFLIYFQGNSAPDKSGLPSDRFSAERTGGSVSTLTIQRTQQEDSAVYLCASSLRGGPNSPLHFGNGTRLTVT.

This clonotype was counted at least ten times. V and J are TRBV6-6 and TRBJ1-2, with 7 bases that match TRBD1. The CDR3 has 12 residues. V shed 3 bases, J shed 11 bases, and the junction held 6 bases outside the gene matches. The germline gives CDR1 MNHNY, CDR2 SVGAGI (reference sequence). The CDR3 spells CASSYPTGMYTF. CDR3 nucleotides: TGTGCCAGCAGTTATCCGACAGGGATGTACACCTTC.

This chain connects TRBV19 to TRBJ1-2; D not resolved. This CDR3 region has 14 residues. Germline assignment: CDR1 LNHDA and CDR2 SQIVND (reference sequence). The V gene lost 7 bases and the J gene lost 6 bases, with 18 bases spanning the gap. The CDR3: CASKSLIYHHGYTF. CDR3 sequence (DNA): TGTGCCAGTAAATCCCTAATTTATCATCATGGCTACACCTTC.

There are many counts of this clonotype. V gene TRBV7-2 combines with J gene TRBJ2-5; tentatively, D is TRBD2 (6 bases). This CDR3 is built from 16 residues. The germline CDR1 and CDR2 sequences are SGHTA and FQGNSA. The ends were cut back, 1 base at V and 5 bases at J, with 17 bases in the middle. The CDR3 protein is CASSLVGAGPGETQYF. CDR3 DNA sequence: TGTGCCAGCAGCTTAGTTGGCGCGGGGCCAGGGGAGACCCAGTACTTC. The full variable domain, in which reference TRBV7-2 and TRBJ2-5 provide the parts outside the CDR3, is GAGVSQSPSNKVTEKGKDVELRCDPISGHTALYWYRQSLGQGLEFLIYFQGNSAPDKSGLPSDRFSAERTGGSVSTLTIQRTQQEDSAVYLCASSLVGAGPGETQYFGPGTRLLVL.

This clonotype was recorded many times. The chain recombines TRBV28 with TRBJ1-2, with a weak D call TRBD1 (6 bases). This CDR3 is 13 amino acids long. V shed 5 bases and J shed 7 bases, with 14 bases lying between them. The germline CDR1 and CDR2 sequences are MDHEN and SYDVKM. The CDR3 loop is CASSEGGTVGYTF. DNA for the CDR3: TGTGCCAGCAGTGAAGGGGGGACGGTTGGCTACACCTTC.

This clonotype was observed at least ten times. V usage is TRBV29-1 and J usage is TRBJ1-4, with 7 bases identical to TRBD1. The junction had 4 bases not matched to a gene; V was cut back by 5 bases and J by 1 base. The CDR3 extends over 14 amino acids. Germline assignment: CDR1 SQVTM and CDR2 ANQGSEA. CDR3 DNA sequence: TGCAGCGTTAAGGGGGCCAAAACTAATGAAAAACTGTTTTTT. This encodes CSVKGAKTNEKLFF.

In its sample, this clonotype was seen a few times. This chain links TRBV5-4 with TRBJ2-3, with D possibly matching TRBD2 (6 bases). Germline V gene sequence: CDR1 SGHNT, CDR2 YYREEE (reference sequence). Trimming took 5 bases from V and 4 from J, leaving 17 bases between them. The CDR3 loop spans 15 amino acids. CDR3 loop: CASRLQSTGADTQYF. Written as DNA, the CDR3 is TGTGCCAGCAGGTTACAGAGCACGGGGGCAGATACGCAGTATTTT. Complete variable domain (other parts from reference TRBV5-4 and TRBJ2-3): ETGVTQSPTHLIKTRGQQVTLRCSSQSGHNTVSWYQQALGQGPQFIFQYYREEENGRGNFPPRFSGLQFPNYSSELNVNALELDDSALYLCASRLQSTGADTQYFGPGTRLTVL.

There are a few counts of this clonotype. This chain links TRBV7-2 with TRBJ2-7; D not certain. V lost 5 bases and J 0 bases, leaving 11 bases between the germline ends. This CDR3 is 14 amino acids long. Per the germline V gene, CDR1 is SGHTA and CDR2 is FQGNSA. CDR3 in DNA: TGTGCCAGCAGCCCCAGTCCGACCTCCTACGAGCAGTACTTC. This sequence encodes CASSPSPTSYEQYF.

As concerns this clonotype: A read error may explain this, as a much larger clone is one base away. This chain joins TRBV6-2 or TRBV6-3 and TRBJ1-5, with 7 bases lining up with TRBD1. Germline CDR1 is MNHEY and CDR2 is SVGEGT. The trim removed 4 bases at V and 0 bases at J, leaving 21 bases unmatched. The CDR3 has 21 amino acids. The CDR3 DNA reads TGTGCCAGCAGTTCGACAGGGAAGTCGTTGTCCTCGGGTGGTAGCAATCAGCCCCAGCATTTT. Protein: CASSSTGKSLSSGGSNQPQHF.

There are many counts of this clonotype. The chain links TRBV10-2 to TRBJ2-2; 11 nucleotides match TRBD2. CDR1 is WSHSY and CDR2 is SAAADI in the germline V gene. Unmatched junction bases numbered 4, after V lost 8 bases and J lost 2 bases. The CDR3 is made up of 15 amino acids. CDR3 DNA: TGCGCCAGCGGAGGGACTAGCGGAAACACCGGGGAGCTGTTTTTT. Translated, it gives CASGGTSGNTGELFF.